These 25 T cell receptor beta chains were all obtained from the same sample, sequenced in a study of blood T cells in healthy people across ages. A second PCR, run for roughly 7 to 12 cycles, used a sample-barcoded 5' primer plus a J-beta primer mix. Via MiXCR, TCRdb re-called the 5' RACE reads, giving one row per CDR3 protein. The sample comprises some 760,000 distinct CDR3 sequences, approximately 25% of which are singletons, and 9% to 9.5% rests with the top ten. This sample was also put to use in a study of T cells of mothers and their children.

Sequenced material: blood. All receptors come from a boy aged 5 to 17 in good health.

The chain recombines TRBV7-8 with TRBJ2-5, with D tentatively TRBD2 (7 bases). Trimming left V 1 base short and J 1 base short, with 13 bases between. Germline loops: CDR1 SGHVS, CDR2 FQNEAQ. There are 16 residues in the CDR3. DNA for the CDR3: TGTGCCAGCAGCTTAGGGGCTCGGGGGGCCCAAGAGACCCAGTACTTC. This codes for CASSLGARGAQETQYF.

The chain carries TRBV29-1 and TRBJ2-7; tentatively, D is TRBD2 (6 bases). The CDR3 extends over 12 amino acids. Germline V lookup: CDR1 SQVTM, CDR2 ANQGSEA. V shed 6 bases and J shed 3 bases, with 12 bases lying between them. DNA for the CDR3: TGCAGCGTGGAGGAGGACTACTACGAGCAGTACTTC. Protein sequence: CSVEEDYYEQYF.

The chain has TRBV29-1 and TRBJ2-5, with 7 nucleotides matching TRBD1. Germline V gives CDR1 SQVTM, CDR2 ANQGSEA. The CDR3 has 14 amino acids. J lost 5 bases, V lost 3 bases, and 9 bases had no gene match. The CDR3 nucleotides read TGCAGCGTTGAGGCAGGGACAGCAGTGGAGACCCAGTACTTC. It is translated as CSVEAGTAVETQYF.

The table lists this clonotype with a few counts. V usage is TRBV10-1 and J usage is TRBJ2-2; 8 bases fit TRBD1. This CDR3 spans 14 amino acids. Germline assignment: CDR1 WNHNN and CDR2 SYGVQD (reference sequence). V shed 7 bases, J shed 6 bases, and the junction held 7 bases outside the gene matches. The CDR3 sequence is CASTGTGGSGELFF. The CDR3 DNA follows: TGCGCCAGCACGGGAACAGGGGGATCCGGGGAGCTGTTTTTT.

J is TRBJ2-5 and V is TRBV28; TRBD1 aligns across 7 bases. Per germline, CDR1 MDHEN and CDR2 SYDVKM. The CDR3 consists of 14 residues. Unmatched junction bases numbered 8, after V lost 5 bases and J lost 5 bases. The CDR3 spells CASSPTGTRETQYF. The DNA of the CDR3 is TGTGCCAGCAGTCCGACAGGGACCCGGGAGACCCAGTACTTC.

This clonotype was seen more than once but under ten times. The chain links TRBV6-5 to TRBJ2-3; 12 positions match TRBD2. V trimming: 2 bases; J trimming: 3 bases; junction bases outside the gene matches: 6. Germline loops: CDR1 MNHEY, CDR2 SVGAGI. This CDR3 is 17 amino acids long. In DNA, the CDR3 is TGTGCCAGCAGTTACATCCTAGCGGGGGGGCCAACAGATACGCAGTATTTT. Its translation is CASSYILAGGPTDTQYF.

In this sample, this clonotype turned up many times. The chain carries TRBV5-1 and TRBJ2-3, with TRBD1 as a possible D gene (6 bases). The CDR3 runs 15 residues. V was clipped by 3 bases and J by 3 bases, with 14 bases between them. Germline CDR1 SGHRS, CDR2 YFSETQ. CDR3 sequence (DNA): TGCGCCAGCAGCTATTACAGGGACGGGACAGATACGCAGTATTTT. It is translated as CASSYYRDGTDTQYF. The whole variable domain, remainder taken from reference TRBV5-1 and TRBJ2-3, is KAGVTQTPRYLIKTRGQQVTLSCSPISGHRSVSWYQQTPGQGLQFLFEYFSETQRNKGNFPGRFSGRQFSNSRSEMNVSTLELGDSALYLCASSYYRDGTDTQYFGPGTRLTVL.

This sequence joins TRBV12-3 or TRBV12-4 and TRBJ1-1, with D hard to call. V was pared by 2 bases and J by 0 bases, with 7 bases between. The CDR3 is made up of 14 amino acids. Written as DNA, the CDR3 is TGTGCCAGCAGTTTAAACAGCATGAACACTGAAGCTTTCTTT. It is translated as CASSLNSMNTEAFF.

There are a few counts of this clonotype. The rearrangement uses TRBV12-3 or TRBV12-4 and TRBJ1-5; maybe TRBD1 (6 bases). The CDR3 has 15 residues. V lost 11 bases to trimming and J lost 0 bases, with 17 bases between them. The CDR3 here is CAARGATDSNQPQHF. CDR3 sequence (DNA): TGTGCCGCACGGGGGGCGACGGATAGCAATCAGCCCCAGCATTTT.

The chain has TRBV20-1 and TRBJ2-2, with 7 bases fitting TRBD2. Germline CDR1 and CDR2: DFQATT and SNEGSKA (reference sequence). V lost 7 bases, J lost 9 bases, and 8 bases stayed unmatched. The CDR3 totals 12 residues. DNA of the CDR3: TGCAGTGTTAATATAGCGGGCCGGGAGCTGTTTTTT. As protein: CSVNIAGRELFF.

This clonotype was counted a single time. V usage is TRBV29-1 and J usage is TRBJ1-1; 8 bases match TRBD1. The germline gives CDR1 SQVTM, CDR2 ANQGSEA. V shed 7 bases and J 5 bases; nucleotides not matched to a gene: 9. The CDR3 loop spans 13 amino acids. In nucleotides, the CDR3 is TGCAGCGCTACGACAGGGGATGGTACTGAAGCTTTCTTT. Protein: CSATTGDGTEAFF.

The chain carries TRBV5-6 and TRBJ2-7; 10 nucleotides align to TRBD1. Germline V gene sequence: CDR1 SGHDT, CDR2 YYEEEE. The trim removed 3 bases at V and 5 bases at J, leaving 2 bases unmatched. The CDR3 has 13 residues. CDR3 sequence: CASSYGTGDEQYF. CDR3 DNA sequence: TGTGCCAGCAGCTACGGGACAGGGGACGAGCAGTACTTC.

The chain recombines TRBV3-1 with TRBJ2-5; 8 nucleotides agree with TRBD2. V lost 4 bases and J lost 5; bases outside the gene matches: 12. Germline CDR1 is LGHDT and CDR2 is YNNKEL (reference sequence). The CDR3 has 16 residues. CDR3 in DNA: TGTGCCAGCAGCCGAACGGGACTAGGGGTGGAGGAGACCCAGTACTTC. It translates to CASSRTGLGVEETQYF.

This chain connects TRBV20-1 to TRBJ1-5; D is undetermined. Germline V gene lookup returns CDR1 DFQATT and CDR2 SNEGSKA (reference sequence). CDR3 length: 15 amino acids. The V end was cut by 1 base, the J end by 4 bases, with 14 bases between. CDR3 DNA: TGCAGTGCTAGAGGGATGGGTGAAGAGAATCAGCCCCAGCATTTT. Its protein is CSARGMGEENQPQHF.

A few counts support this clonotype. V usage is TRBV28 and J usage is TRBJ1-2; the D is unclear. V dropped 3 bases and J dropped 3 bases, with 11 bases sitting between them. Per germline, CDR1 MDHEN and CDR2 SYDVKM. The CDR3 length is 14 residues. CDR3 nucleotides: TGTGCCAGCAGTTTCCCCGGGAGCCACTATGGCTACACCTTC. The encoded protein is CASSFPGSHYGYTF.

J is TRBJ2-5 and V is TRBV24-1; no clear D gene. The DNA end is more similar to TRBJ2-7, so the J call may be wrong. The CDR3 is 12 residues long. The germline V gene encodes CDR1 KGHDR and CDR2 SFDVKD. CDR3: CATDHYSYEQYF. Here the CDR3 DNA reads TGTGCCACCGACCACTACTCCTACGAGCAGTACTTC.

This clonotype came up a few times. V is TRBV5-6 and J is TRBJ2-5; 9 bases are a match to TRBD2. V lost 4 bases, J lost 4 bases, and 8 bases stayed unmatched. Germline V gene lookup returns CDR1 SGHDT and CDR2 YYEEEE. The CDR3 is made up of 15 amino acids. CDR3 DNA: TGTGCCAGCAGCCCGACCGGACTAGCGCGAGAGACCCAGTACTTC. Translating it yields CASSPTGLARETQYF.

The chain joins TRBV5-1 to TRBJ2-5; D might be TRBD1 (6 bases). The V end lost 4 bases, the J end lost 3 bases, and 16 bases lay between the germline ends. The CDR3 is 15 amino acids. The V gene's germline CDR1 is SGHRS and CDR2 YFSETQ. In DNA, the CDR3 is TGCGCCAGCAGCCAAAGCTTGGACAGCGAAGAGACCCAGTACTTC. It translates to CASSQSLDSEETQYF.

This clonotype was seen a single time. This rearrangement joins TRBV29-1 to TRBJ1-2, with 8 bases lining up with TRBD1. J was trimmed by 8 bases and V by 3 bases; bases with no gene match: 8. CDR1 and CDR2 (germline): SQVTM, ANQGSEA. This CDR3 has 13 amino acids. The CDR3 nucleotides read TGCAGCGTTGATTGGGCAGGGGGCGGAGGCTACACCTTC. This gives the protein CSVDWAGGGGYTF.

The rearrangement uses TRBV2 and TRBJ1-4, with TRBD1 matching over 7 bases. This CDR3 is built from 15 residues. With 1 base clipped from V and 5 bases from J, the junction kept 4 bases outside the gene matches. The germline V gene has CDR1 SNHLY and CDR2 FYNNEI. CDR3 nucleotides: TGTGCCAGCAGTGAAGTAGGGACAGACAATGAAAAACTGTTTTTT. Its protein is CASSEVGTDNEKLFF.

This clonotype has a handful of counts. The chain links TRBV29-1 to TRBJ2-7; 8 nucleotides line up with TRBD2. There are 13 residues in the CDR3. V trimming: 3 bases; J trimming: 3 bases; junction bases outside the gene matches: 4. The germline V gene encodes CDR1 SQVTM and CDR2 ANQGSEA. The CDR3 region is CSVESGGGYEQYF. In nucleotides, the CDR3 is TGCAGCGTTGAGTCCGGGGGGGGCTACGAGCAGTACTTC.

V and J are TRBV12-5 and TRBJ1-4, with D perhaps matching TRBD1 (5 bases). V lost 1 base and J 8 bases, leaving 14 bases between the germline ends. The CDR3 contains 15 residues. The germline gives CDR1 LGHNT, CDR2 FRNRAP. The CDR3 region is CASGLGAGRGEKLFF. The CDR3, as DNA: TGTGCTAGTGGTTTGGGGGCAGGTCGGGGCGAAAAACTGTTTTTT.

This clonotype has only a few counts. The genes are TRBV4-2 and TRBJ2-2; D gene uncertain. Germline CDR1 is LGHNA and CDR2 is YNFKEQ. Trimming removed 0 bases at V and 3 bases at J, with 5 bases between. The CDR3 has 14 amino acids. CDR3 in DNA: TGTGCCAGCAGCCAAGATGGGGACACCGGGGAGCTGTTTTTT. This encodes CASSQDGDTGELFF.

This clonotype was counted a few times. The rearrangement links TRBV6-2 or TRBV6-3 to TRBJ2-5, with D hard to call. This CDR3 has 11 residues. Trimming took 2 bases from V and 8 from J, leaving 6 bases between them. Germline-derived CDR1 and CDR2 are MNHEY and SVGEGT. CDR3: CASSYGATQYF. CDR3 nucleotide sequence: TGTGCCAGCAGTTACGGAGCAACCCAGTACTTC.

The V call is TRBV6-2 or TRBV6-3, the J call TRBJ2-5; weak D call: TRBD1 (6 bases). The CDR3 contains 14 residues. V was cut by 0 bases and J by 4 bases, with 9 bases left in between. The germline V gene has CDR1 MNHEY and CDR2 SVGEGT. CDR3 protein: CASSYSVGGETQYF. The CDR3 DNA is TGTGCCAGCAGTTACTCGGTAGGGGGAGAGACCCAGTACTTC.